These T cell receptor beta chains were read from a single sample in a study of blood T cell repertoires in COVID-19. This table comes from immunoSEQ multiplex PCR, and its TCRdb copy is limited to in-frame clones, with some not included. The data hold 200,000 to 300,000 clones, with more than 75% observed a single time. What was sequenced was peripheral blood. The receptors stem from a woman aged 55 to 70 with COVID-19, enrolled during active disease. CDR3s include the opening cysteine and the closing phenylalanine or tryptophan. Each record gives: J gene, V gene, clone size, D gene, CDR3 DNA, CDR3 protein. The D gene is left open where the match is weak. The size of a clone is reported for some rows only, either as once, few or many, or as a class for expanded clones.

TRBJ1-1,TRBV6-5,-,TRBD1,TGTGCCAGCAGTTCCGAAAGGGGGCGGGGTGAAGCTTTCTTT,CASSSERGRGEAFF
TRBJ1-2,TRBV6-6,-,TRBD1,TGTGCCAGCAGTTCGAAATCGGGACAGGAAGACTATGGCTACACCTTC,CASSSKSGQEDYGYTF
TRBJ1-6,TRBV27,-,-,TGTGCCAGCAGTTTCCGGGACACTCATAATTCACCCCTCCACTTT,CASSFRDTHNSPLHF
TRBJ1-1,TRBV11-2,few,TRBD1,TGTGCCAGCAGCTTAGCGGGACGGACAGGGTTCGGTGAAGCTTTCTTT,CASSLAGRTGFGEAFF
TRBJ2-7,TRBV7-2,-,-,TGTGCCAGCAGCCCTAGGGGCCGCTACGAGCAGTACTTC,CASSPRGRYEQYF
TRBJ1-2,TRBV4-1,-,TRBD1,TGCGCCAGCAGCCAAGGGGACAGCGCTAACTATGGCTACACCTTC,CASSQGDSANYGYTF
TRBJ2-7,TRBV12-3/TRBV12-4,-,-,TGTGCCAGCAGCCGGAATAAGGAGTACGAGCAGTACTTC,CASSRNKEYEQYF
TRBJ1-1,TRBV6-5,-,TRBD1,TGTGCCACCAGGGGACAGGGGAACACTGAAGCTTTCTTT,CATRGQGNTEAFF
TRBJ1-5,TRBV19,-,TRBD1,TGTGCCAGTAGTCCGGACAGGCCCAATCAGCCCCAGCATTTT,CASSPDRPNQPQHF
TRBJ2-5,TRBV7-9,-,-,TGTGCCAGCAGCTTAGCCGGGGGAACCCTAGGGGGCAGAGAGACCCAGTACTTC,CASSLAGGTLGGRETQYF
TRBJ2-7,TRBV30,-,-,TGTGCCTGGAGTCCAGTAGCCCACGAGCAGTACTTC,CAWSPVAHEQYF
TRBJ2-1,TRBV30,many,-,TGTGCCTGGAGTGTTGTCAGGGAGCAGTTCTTC,CAWSVVREQFF
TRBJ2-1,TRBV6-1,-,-,TGTGCCAGCAGTGAAAGGGGCGGTGAGCAGTTCTTC,CASSERGGEQFF
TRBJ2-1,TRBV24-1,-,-,TGTGCCACCAGCGACATGGGGGCAGGGTCCTACAATGAGCAGTTCTTC,CATSDMGAGSYNEQFF
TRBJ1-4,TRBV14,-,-,TGTGCCAGCAGCCAAGAGTCGGTCCCTAATGAAAAACTGTTTTTT,CASSQESVPNEKLFF
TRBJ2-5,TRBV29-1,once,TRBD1,TGCAGCGCCTGGACAGGGAAAGTGTGGGAGACCCAGTACTTC,CSAWTGKVWETQYF
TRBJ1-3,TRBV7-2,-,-,TGTGCCAGCAGCTTGACAGGCCTCTCTGGAAACACCATATATTTT,CASSLTGLSGNTIYF
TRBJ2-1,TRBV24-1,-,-,TGTGCCACCAGTGATTTCAGGTTCGATGAGCAGTTCTTC,CATSDFRFDEQFF
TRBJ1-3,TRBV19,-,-,TGTGCCAGTAGTATGGACAGAATCTCTGGAAACACCATATATTTT,CASSMDRISGNTIYF
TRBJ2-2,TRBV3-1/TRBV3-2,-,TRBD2,TGTGCCAGCAGACGGGGACTAGCGGGAGTATACACCGGGGAGCTGTTTTTT,CASRRGLAGVYTGELFF
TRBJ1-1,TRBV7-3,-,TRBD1,TGTGCCAGCAGCCAAGACAGGGCTCGGGGCACTGAAGCTTTCTTT,CASSQDRARGTEAFF
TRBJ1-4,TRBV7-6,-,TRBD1,TGTGCCAGCAGCTTAGCCGGACAGGGAAAAAAACTGTTTTTT,CASSLAGQGKKLFF
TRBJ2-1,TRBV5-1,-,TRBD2,TGCGCCAGCAGCCCCACTAGCGCCAATGAGCAGTTCTTC,CASSPTSANEQFF
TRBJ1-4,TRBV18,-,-,TGTGCCAGCTCACCACCGCAGGGGATAAATGAAAAACTGTTTTTT,CASSPPQGINEKLFF
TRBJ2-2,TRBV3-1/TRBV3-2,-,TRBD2,TGTGCCAGCAGCCAGACTAGCGGAAGCACCGGGGAGCTGTTTTTT,CASSQTSGSTGELFF
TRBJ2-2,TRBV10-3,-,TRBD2,TGTGCCATCAGTGGGGCTAGCGGGAGGCCGAACACCGGGGAGCTGTTTTTT,CAISGASGRPNTGELFF
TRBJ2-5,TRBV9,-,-,TGTGCCAGCAGCAGGAGTCTAGCGCAGGAAGAGACCCAGTACTTC,CASSRSLAQEETQYF
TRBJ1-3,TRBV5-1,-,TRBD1,TGCGCCAGCAGCCTCCGGACAGGGACTGGAAACACCATATATTTT,CASSLRTGTGNTIYF
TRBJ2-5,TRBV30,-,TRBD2,TGTGCCTGGGCCGGACTAGCGGGAGGTAGGAGAGAGACCCAGTACTTC,CAWAGLAGGRRETQYF
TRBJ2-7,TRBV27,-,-,TGTGCCAGCAGTTTCAGGAATCCCTCCTACGAGCAGTACTTC,CASSFRNPSYEQYF
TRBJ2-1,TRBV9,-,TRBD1,TGTGCCAGCAGCAAAGGGACAGGGGGCCACAATGAGCAGTTCTTC,CASSKGTGGHNEQFF
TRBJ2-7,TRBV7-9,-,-,TGTGCCAGCAGGGAATCGGGGGTCTACGAGCAGTACTTC,CASRESGVYEQYF
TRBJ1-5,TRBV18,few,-,TGTGCCAGCTCACCGGGGAACAGGGTCAATCAGCCCCAGCATTTT,CASSPGNRVNQPQHF
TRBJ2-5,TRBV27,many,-,TGTGCCAGCAGTTTGCAGCACAGGTTACGGGAGACCCAGTACTTC,CASSLQHRLRETQYF
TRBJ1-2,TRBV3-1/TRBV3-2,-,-,TGTGCCAGCAGCCAAGACCGGACTTCCGGGAGAGGCTACACCTTC,CASSQDRTSGRGYTF
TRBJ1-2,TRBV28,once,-,TGTGCCAGCAGCCAATATTCTAGGGGCTACACCTTC,CASSQYSRGYTF
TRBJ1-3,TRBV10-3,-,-,TGTGCCATCAGGGATCCAGGGGGAAACACCATATATTTT,CAIRDPGGNTIYF
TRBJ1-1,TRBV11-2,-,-,TGTGCCAGCAGCTTAGATCTAGGTAACCCCACACCCTTT,CASSLDLGNPTPF
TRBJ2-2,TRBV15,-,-,TGTGCCACCAGCGGGGCCAAAAACACCGGGGAGCTGTTTTTT,CATSGAKNTGELFF
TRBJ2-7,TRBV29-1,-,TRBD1,TGCAGCGTTGAAGGGGGGCGTACAGGGGGCCTCCTCTACGAGCAGTACTTC,CSVEGGRTGGLLYEQYF
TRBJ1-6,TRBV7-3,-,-,TGTGCCAGCAGTGCGGCGGGCTCCTATAATTCACCCCTCCACTTT,CASSAAGSYNSPLHF
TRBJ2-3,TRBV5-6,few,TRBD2,TGTGCCAGCAGCTTGCCTAGCGGGGGACTCAGCACAGATACGCAGTATTTT,CASSLPSGGLSTDTQYF
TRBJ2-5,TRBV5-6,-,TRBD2,TGTGCCAGCAGCCCGGGACTAGCGGGAGGGCCAGGAGAGACCCAGTACTTC,CASSPGLAGGPGETQYF
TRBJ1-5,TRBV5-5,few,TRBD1,TGTGCCAGCAGCGGGTTCGACAGGGGCGACAATCAGCCCCAGCATTTT,CASSGFDRGDNQPQHF
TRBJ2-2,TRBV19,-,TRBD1,TGTGCCAGTAGTATAGTTGGGGCAGGGGGCAACACCGGGGAGCTGTTTTTT,CASSIVGAGGNTGELFF
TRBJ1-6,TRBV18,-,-,TGTGCCAGCTCACCAGTCCAGGGGAATAATTCACCCCTCCACTTT,CASSPVQGNNSPLHF
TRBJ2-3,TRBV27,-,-,TGTGCCAGCAGTTTATCCCTCCCAATGGGCTCTGCCGTCACAGATACGCAGTATTTT,CASSLSLPMGSAVTDTQYF
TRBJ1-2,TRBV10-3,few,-,TGTGCCATCACATACAGCCGTAACTATGGCTACACCTTC,CAITYSRNYGYTF
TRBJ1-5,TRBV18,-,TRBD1,TGTGCCAGCTCACCACCGGGACAGGGGGGTCAGCCCCAGCATTTT,CASSPPGQGGQPQHF
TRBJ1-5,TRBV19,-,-,TGTGCCAGTAGTCTGGACGGGATAAGACCCCAGCATTTT,CASSLDGIRPQHF
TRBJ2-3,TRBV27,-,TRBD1,TGTGCCAGCAGGCCCGGGACAGTTAGTCGCACAGATACGCAGTATTTT,CASRPGTVSRTDTQYF
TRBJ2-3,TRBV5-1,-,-,TGCGCCAGCAGTTCCAGGCCCGCTAGCACAGATACGCAGTATTTT,CASSSRPASTDTQYF
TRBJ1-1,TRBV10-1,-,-,TGCGCCAGCAGTGAATCCGGACGGGGTGAAGCTTTCTTT,CASSESGRGEAFF
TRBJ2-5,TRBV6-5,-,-,TGTGCCAGCAGCCGAGGACAGATAGAGACCCAGTACTTC,CASSRGQIETQYF
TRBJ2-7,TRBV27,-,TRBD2,TGTGCCAGCAATACCGGACTAGCGGGAGGGAGCTCCTACGAGCAGTACTTC,CASNTGLAGGSSYEQYF
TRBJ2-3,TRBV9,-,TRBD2,TGTGCCAGCAGCTCAGCCCCCGGGACTAGCGGGAGAGATACGCAGTATTTT,CASSSAPGTSGRDTQYF
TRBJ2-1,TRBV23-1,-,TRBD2,TGCGCCAGCAGTCAATCGTTCGCTAGCGGGAGGCCCGGGAGCTCCTACAATGAGCAGTTCTTC,CASSQSFASGRPGSSYNEQFF